This T cell receptor beta chain was observed in a study of blood T cell repertoires in COVID-19. Data came from immunoSEQ multiplex PCR; TCRdb stores just in-frame clones and leaves some out. Of under 200,000 clones listed, 86% are singletons. V lost 4 bases and J lost 1; bases outside the gene matches: 0. CDR3 length equals 14 residues. CDR1 and CDR2 (germline): SGHNT, YENEEA. The receptor comes from a man between 70 and 80 years old with acute or convalescent COVID-19. This rearrangement joins TRBV11-3 to TRBJ2-3, with 9 bases that match TRBD1. The sequenced sample was peripheral blood. The CDR3 spells CASSWTGGTDTQYF. In DNA form, the CDR3 reads TGTGCCAGCAGCTGGACAGGGGGCACAGATACGCAGTATTTT.